What follows are 20 T cell receptor beta chains derived from one specimen sequenced in a study of shared clonotypes between healthy human individuals. The protocol was immunoSEQ multiplex PCR, while the TCRdb copy is restricted to in-frame clones and leaves out a portion. The sample lists 2 million to 2.5 million clones, about 92% occurring once. The specimen was naive CD4+ T cells from PBMCs. Regarding subset: CD45RA+ positively selected. These receptors were obtained from a man younger than 35 in good health. Some clones in this sample may be carry-over from other donors' samples.

This chain joins TRBV11-1 and TRBJ2-1; 8 bases fit TRBD2. The trim removed 1 base at V and 1 base at J, leaving 0 bases unmatched. Per the germline V gene, CDR1 is SGHAT and CDR2 is FQDESV (reference sequence). This CDR3 spans 15 amino acids. CDR3: CASSLVAGSYNEQFF. The CDR3 nucleotides read TGTGCCAGCAGCTTAGTAGCGGGGTCCTACAATGAGCAGTTCTTC.

The rearrangement joins TRBV5-1 to TRBJ2-3; TRBD2 agrees at 10 bases. This CDR3 spans 15 amino acids. Germline trimming cut 0 bases from V and 6 bases from J; bases unmatched to any gene: 4. Per germline, CDR1 SGHRS and CDR2 YFSETQ. The chain's CDR3 is CASSLASGGRDTQYF. CDR3 sequence (DNA): TGCGCCAGCAGCTTGGCTAGCGGGGGCCGGGATACGCAGTATTTT.

V is TRBV5-5 and J is TRBJ2-7, with 9 bases fitting TRBD1. Germline CDR1 SGHKS, CDR2 YYEKEE (reference sequence). The CDR3 is made up of 16 amino acids. Trimming at V came to 4 bases and at J to 6 bases, leaving 14 bases not matched to a gene. CDR3 in DNA: TGTGCCAGCAGCATTACCCGGGACAGGGCCGGAGGCGAGCAGTACTTC. It is translated as CASSITRDRAGGEQYF.

Only a few counts were recorded for this clone. This chain uses TRBV2 with TRBJ1-5; perhaps TRBD1 as D (5 bases). Trimming removed 3 bases at V and 7 bases at J, with 10 bases between. Germline loops: CDR1 SNHLY, CDR2 FYNNEI. The CDR3 is made up of 13 amino acids. Here the CDR3 reads CASSDWGSQPQHF. The CDR3 bases are TGTGCCAGCAGTGATTGGGGGAGCCAGCCCCAGCATTTT. Complete variable domain (other parts from reference TRBV2 and TRBJ1-5): EPEVTQTPSHQVTQMGQEVILRCVPISNHLYFYWYRQILGQKVEFLVSFYNNEISEKSEIFDDQFSVERPDGSNFTLKIRSTKLEDSAMYFCASSDWGSQPQHFGDGTRLSIL.

The gene calls are TRBV7-9 and TRBJ1-6; 9 bases fit TRBD1. The CDR3 is 14 residues long. The V gene's germline CDR1 is SEHNR and CDR2 FQNEAQ (reference sequence). V trimming: 5 bases; J trimming: 8 bases; junction bases outside the gene matches: 4. This CDR3 is CASSTDRGYSPLHF. CDR3 bases: TGTGCCAGCAGCACGGACAGGGGATATTCACCCCTCCACTTT.

This chain connects TRBV6-5 to TRBJ1-2, with 9 bases lining up with TRBD1. The germline gives CDR1 MNHEY, CDR2 SVGAGI. The CDR3 contains 14 residues. V shed 5 bases, J shed 5 bases, and the junction held 6 bases outside the gene matches. The DNA of the CDR3 is TGTGCCAGCAGTCAACAGACAGGGGGATATGGCTACACCTTC. Translated: CASSQQTGGYGYTF.

The V and J genes are TRBV28 and TRBJ1-5; D gene ambiguous. CDR1 is MDHEN and CDR2 is SYDVKM in the germline V gene. CDR3 length: 14 residues. V lost 3 bases, J lost 2 bases, and 8 bases lay in between. CDR3 protein: CASSLPVGNQPQHF. CDR3 sequence (DNA): TGTGCCAGCAGTTTGCCCGTCGGCAATCAGCCCCAGCATTTT.

As to this clone: The same CDR3 also results from other DNA sequences found in this sample. V is TRBV18 and J is TRBJ2-7; possibly TRBD1 or TRBD2 for D (5 bases each). Looked up from germline, CDR1 is KGHSH and CDR2 is LQKENI. Trimming removed 2 bases from V and 3 bases from J, with 11 bases in between. The CDR3 sequence is 14 residues long. The DNA for the CDR3 is TGTGCCAGCTCACCAACCGGGACGGACTACGAGCAGTACTTC. Encoded protein: CASSPTGTDYEQYF.

The J gene is TRBJ2-1, the V gene TRBV7-8; 8 nucleotides align to TRBD2. CDR1 SGHVS and CDR2 FQNEAQ come from the germline V gene. This CDR3 spans 13 amino acids. Trimming removed 1 base from V and 14 bases from J; junction bases left unmatched: 7. The CDR3 sequence: CASSLVPAGEKFF. The CDR3 coding sequence is TGTGCCAGCAGCTTAGTCCCAGCGGGAGAAAAGTTCTTC.

The chain links TRBV30 to TRBJ1-1, with no clear D. V gave up 3 bases and J gave up 1 base, with 6 bases separating them. The length of the CDR3 is 12 residues. Germline V CDR1 and CDR2: GTSNPN, SVGIG (reference sequence). The chain's CDR3 is CAWRRQNTEAFF. The CDR3 bases are TGTGCCTGGAGGAGGCAGAACACTGAAGCTTTCTTT. The variable domain in full, completed from reference TRBV30 and TRBJ1-1, reads SQTIHQWPATLVQPVGSPLSLECTVEGTSNPNLYWYRQAAGRGLQLLFYSVGIGQISSEVPQNLSASRPQDRQFILSSKKLLLSDSGFYLCAWRRQNTEAFFGQGTRLTVV.

This clone was recorded only once. CDR3 nucleotides: TGTGCCAGCAGTTTCGGTTGGGGGACAGGGGGCGGTTACGAGCAGTACTTC. As protein: CASSFGWGTGGGYEQYF. This rearrangement joins TRBV28 to TRBJ2-7; the match to TRBD1 covers 12 bases. The junction had 10 bases not matched to a gene; V was cut back by 3 bases and J by 4 bases. The CDR3 length is 17 residues. From germline, CDR1 is MDHEN and CDR2 SYDVKM.

J is TRBJ2-5 and V is TRBV11-2; unclear D gene. The CDR3 loop spans 15 amino acids. Trimming left V 0 bases short and J 1 base short, with 9 bases between. Germline CDR1 reads SGHAT; CDR2 reads FQNNGV. This CDR3 reads CASSLEHISQETQYF. The DNA of the CDR3 is TGTGCCAGCAGCTTAGAACACATCTCCCAAGAGACCCAGTACTTC.

This chain uses TRBV5-1 with TRBJ2-3; 11 nucleotides agree with TRBD2. The germline CDR1 and CDR2 sequences are SGHRS and YFSETQ. V gave up 3 bases and J gave up 4 bases; unmatched junction bases: 7. The CDR3 is made up of 16 amino acids. The CDR3 sequence is CASSWGTSGGPDTQYF. CDR3 sequence (DNA): TGCGCCAGCAGCTGGGGGACTAGCGGAGGCCCAGATACGCAGTATTTT.

This chain uses TRBV21-1 with TRBJ1-2; TRBD1 is taken as the D call from the table, unchecked against the DNA. TRBV21-1 is classified as a pseudogene. CDR3 length: 16 residues. Written as DNA, the CDR3 is TGTGCCAGCAGCAAAGTGGGGCAGGAAGCTAACTATGGCTACACCTTC. Protein product: CASSKVGQEANYGYTF.

In its sample, this clone was seen once. This chain connects TRBV7-2 to TRBJ2-6; D gene ambiguous. The V end was cut by 3 bases, the J end by 4 bases, with 1 base between. CDR3 length: 12 amino acids. Germline V lookup: CDR1 SGHTA, CDR2 FQGNSA. Here the CDR3 DNA reads TGTGCCAGCAGCTTCGGGGCCAACGTCCTGACTTTC. This gives the protein CASSFGANVLTF.

V usage is TRBV18 and J usage is TRBJ2-3; maybe TRBD2 (6 bases). Trimming removed 3 bases at V and 7 bases at J, with 20 bases between. This CDR3 comprises 16 residues. Per the germline V gene, CDR1 is KGHSH and CDR2 is LQKENI. The CDR3 DNA reads as TGTGCCAGCTCACCTCGATTTGGGGGAGGCGACCATACGCAGTATTTT. It translates to CASSPRFGGGDHTQYF.

V usage is TRBV10-3 and J usage is TRBJ2-2; D might be TRBD1 (5 bases). Germline CDR1 and CDR2: ENHRY and SYGVKD. The germline V and J ends were trimmed by 10 bases and 0 bases, with 9 bases remaining between them. CDR3 size: 13 residues. The CDR3 here is CATRAANTGELFF. The CDR3 DNA is TGTGCCACCAGGGCTGCGAACACCGGGGAGCTGTTTTTT.

This clone was observed a single time. The V gene is TRBV27, the J gene TRBJ2-2; 8 bases align to TRBD2. V trimming: 0 bases; J trimming: 6 bases; junction bases outside the gene matches: 15. The CDR3 loop spans 19 amino acids. Germline V gene lookup returns CDR1 MNHEY and CDR2 SMNVEV (reference sequence). The CDR3 DNA reads TGTGCCAGCAGTTTATCACCGACTAGCGCGGTATATGTTGCCGGGGAGCTGTTTTTT. This encodes CASSLSPTSAVYVAGELFF.

A remark on this clone: At the DNA level, this CDR3 is encoded by other sequences in the same sample as well. The V and J genes are TRBV6-6 and TRBJ1-1; D possibly corresponds to TRBD1 (5 bases). V dropped 2 bases and J dropped 1 base, with 5 bases sitting between them. In germline, CDR1 is MNHNY, CDR2 SVGAGI (reference sequence). CDR3 length: 13 residues. The CDR3 sequence: CASSYGTNTEAFF. The CDR3 nucleotides are TGTGCCAGCAGTTACGGGACGAACACTGAAGCTTTCTTT.

V usage is TRBV7-9 and J usage is TRBJ2-7; 9 nucleotides match TRBD2. The trim removed 7 bases at V and 2 bases at J, leaving 6 bases unmatched. Germline loops: CDR1 SEHNR, CDR2 FQNEAQ (reference sequence). CDR3 length equals 14 residues. CDR3 coding DNA: TGTGCCAGCACCGTTAGCGGGAGTCCCTACGAGCAGTACTTC. Translating gives CASTVSGSPYEQYF.